The sequence of this T cell receptor beta chain was determined in a study of siplizumab effects on memory and regulatory T cells. General study results and limits: Unstimulated subsets contained matches for only a minor fraction of alloreactive clones. With siplizumab, cumulative frequency of CD4+ memory-derived alloreactive sequences dropped significantly.

With respect to this clone: Its antigen is as yet unknown.

CDR3 length: 14 amino acids. Germline CDR1 and CDR2: SNHLY and FYNNEI. Trimming took off 8 bases at V and 6 bases at J, with 18 bases between the two ends. Clones were sequenced by immunoSEQ multiplex PCR, and TCRdb holds only the in-frame ones, with some missing. The table shows roughly 110,000 clones, with 85% to 95% occurring only once. The TCR originated in a human donor in good health. The chain uses TRBV2 and TRBJ2-3; the D gene is possibly TRBD2 (5 bases). Sequencing used non-Treg CD4+ T cells sorted from blood. CDR3: CASSRAGISDTQYF. The DNA of the CDR3 is TGTGCCAGCTCCAGAGCCGGGATTTCGGATACGCAGTATTTT.